This record looks at one T cell receptor (beta chain) sequence and its context. Its antigen is unknown. The entry originates in a study of T cells in localized non-small cell lung cancer. Study conclusions and caveats: Only one tumor region went through sequencing, so heterogeneity may still be there. The highest T cell clonality was in uninvolved adjacent lung, above tumor. Longer overall survival accompanied higher blood T cell density. Appearing in adjacent lung were a median roughly 59 of the top 100 tumor clones.

Produced via immunoSEQ multiplex PCR; TCRdb's table is partial and in-frame only. The sample contains 50,000 to 75,000 clones, approximately 90% of which appear only once. The receptor was derived from a man between 35 and 75 years old with stage I squamous cell lung carcinoma. The sequenced sample was peripheral blood, obtained before any cancer treatment.

The CDR3 protein is CAISEFITGTGDDEQYF. CDR3 nucleotides: TGTGCCATCAGTGAGTTTATTACCGGGACAGGGGACGACGAGCAGTACTTC. The V gene is TRBV10-3, the J gene TRBJ2-7; 10 nucleotides match TRBD1. The V and J ends lost 1 base and 5 bases, in that order; junction bases with no gene match: 11. Germline values: CDR1 ENHRY, CDR2 SYGVKD. The CDR3 is made up of 17 amino acids.